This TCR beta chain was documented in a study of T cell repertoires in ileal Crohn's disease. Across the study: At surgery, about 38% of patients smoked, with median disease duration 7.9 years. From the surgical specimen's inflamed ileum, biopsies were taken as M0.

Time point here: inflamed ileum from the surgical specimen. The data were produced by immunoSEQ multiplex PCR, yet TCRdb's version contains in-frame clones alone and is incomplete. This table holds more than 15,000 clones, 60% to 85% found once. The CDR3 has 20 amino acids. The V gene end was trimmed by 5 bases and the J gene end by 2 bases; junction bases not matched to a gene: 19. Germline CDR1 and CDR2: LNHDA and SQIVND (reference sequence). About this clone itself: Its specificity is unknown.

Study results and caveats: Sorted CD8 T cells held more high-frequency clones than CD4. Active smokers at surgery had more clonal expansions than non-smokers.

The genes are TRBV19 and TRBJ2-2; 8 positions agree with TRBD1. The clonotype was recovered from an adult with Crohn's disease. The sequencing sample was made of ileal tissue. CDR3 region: CASSPPPGGLAGYNTGELFF. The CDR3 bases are TGTGCCAGTAGTCCTCCCCCAGGGGGCCTCGCGGGATATAACACCGGGGAGCTGTTTTTT.